This T cell receptor (beta chain) was obtained from a study of CD8 T cells in Susac syndrome. Turning to this clonotype: An end of the junction differs from the germline gene, which may be a read error.

CDR3 length: 8 residues. CDR1 and CDR2 from the germline V gene are SQVTM and ANQGSEA. Reverse transcription of roughly 0.5 to 1 ug RNA was performed with random hexamers. TCRdb fed the immunoSEQ multiplex PCR reads into MiXCR, producing one record per CDR3 protein. This table holds some 150,000 distinct CDR3 sequences, about 94% found once. Sequencing input: CD8+ T cells from PBMCs. V usage is TRBV29-1 and J usage is TRBJ2-1, with D hard to call. This sequence was found in a human donor with multiple sclerosis. The CDR3, as DNA: TGCAGCGTTGGGCCCTTAGGGTTC. Translated, it gives CSVGPLGF.